The rows below give T cell receptor beta chains drawn from one sample of a study of blood T cell repertoires in COVID-19. The data were produced by immunoSEQ multiplex PCR, yet TCRdb's version contains in-frame clones alone and is incomplete. Of fewer than 400,000 clones listed, 85% are singletons. What was sequenced was peripheral blood. These receptors all stem from a woman aged 18 to 35 with acute or convalescent COVID-19. The CDR3 runs from the conserved cysteine through the conserved F or W. Fields, in order: D gene, J gene, clone size, V gene, CDR3 protein, CDR3 DNA. A D gene is named only where the DNA matches it firmly. The size entry is marked missing in some rows and otherwise reads once, few, many or a size class.

D gene: TRBD1
J gene: TRBJ2-1
clone size: NA
V gene: TRBV6-5
CDR3 protein: CASSLGQLESYNEQFF
CDR3 DNA: TGTGCCAGCAGTTTGGGACAGCTTGAATCCTACAATGAGCAGTTCTTC

D gene: NA
J gene: TRBJ2-7
clone size: NA
V gene: TRBV12-3/TRBV12-4
CDR3 protein: CASSRSQSYEQYF
CDR3 DNA: TGTGCCAGCAGCCGGAGTCAAAGCTACGAGCAGTACTTC

D gene: TRBD1
J gene: TRBJ1-4
clone size: NA
V gene: TRBV6-6
CDR3 protein: CASRLDRELEKLFF
CDR3 DNA: TGTGCCAGCAGACTGGACAGGGAGCTTGAAAAACTGTTTTTT

D gene: TRBD1
J gene: TRBJ1-5
clone size: NA
V gene: TRBV30
CDR3 protein: CAWTGGAGNQPQHF
CDR3 DNA: TGTGCCTGGACAGGGGGCGCCGGCAATCAGCCCCAGCATTTT

D gene: NA
J gene: TRBJ2-7
clone size: NA
V gene: TRBV5-1
CDR3 protein: CASSLLRDPTYEQYF
CDR3 DNA: TGCGCCAGCAGCTTGCTGCGGGATCCCACCTACGAGCAGTACTTC

D gene: TRBD1
J gene: TRBJ2-5
clone size: NA
V gene: TRBV29-1
CDR3 protein: CSAAGTGGQGTQYF
CDR3 DNA: TGCAGCGCTGCCGGGACAGGAGGACAAGGGACCCAGTACTTC

D gene: NA
J gene: TRBJ1-4
clone size: NA
V gene: TRBV4-2
CDR3 protein: CASSQSLGGAREKLFF
CDR3 DNA: TGTGCCAGCAGCCAATCCCTAGGGGGGGCAAGGGAAAAACTGTTTTTT

D gene: TRBD2
J gene: TRBJ2-1
clone size: NA
V gene: TRBV6-4
CDR3 protein: CASSDSGADYNEQFF
CDR3 DNA: TGTGCCAGCAGTGACAGCGGGGCCGACTACAATGAGCAGTTCTTC

D gene: TRBD1
J gene: TRBJ1-2
clone size: NA
V gene: TRBV20-1
CDR3 protein: CSASDRDYGYTF
CDR3 DNA: TGCAGTGCTAGTGACAGGGACTATGGCTACACCTTC

D gene: NA
J gene: TRBJ1-6
clone size: NA
V gene: TRBV7-8
CDR3 protein: CASSRQVENPLHF
CDR3 DNA: TGTGCCAGCTCCAGGCAGGTCGAAAATCCCCTCCACTTT

D gene: TRBD2
J gene: TRBJ2-7
clone size: NA
V gene: TRBV5-5
CDR3 protein: CASSLSSGSYEQYF
CDR3 DNA: TGTGCCAGCAGCTTGAGTAGCGGGAGCTACGAGCAGTACTTC

D gene: TRBD2
J gene: TRBJ2-7
clone size: NA
V gene: TRBV7-9
CDR3 protein: CASSTPSSGAYEQYF
CDR3 DNA: TGTGCCAGCAGTACCCCCTCTAGCGGGGCCTACGAGCAGTACTTC

D gene: TRBD1
J gene: TRBJ2-5
clone size: NA
V gene: TRBV9
CDR3 protein: CASSVDRGIQETQYF
CDR3 DNA: TGTGCCAGCAGCGTAGACAGGGGGATACAAGAGACCCAGTACTTC

D gene: NA
J gene: TRBJ2-1
clone size: NA
V gene: TRBV9
CDR3 protein: CASSVEGDNFYNEQFF
CDR3 DNA: TGTGCCAGCAGCGTAGAGGGGGACAATTTCTACAATGAGCAGTTCTTC

D gene: TRBD1
J gene: TRBJ1-2
clone size: NA
V gene: TRBV10-2
CDR3 protein: CASSGSRTGGDGYTF
CDR3 DNA: TGCGCCAGCAGTGGGTCCCGGACAGGGGGAGATGGCTACACCTTC

D gene: NA
J gene: TRBJ2-1
clone size: few
V gene: TRBV7-9
CDR3 protein: CASSSPGGGAVDNEQFF
CDR3 DNA: TGTGCCAGCAGCTCCCCCGGTGGGGGGGCGGTGGACAATGAGCAGTTCTTC

D gene: NA
J gene: TRBJ1-4
clone size: NA
V gene: TRBV6-5
CDR3 protein: CASSRAGVPNEKLFF
CDR3 DNA: TGTGCCAGCAGCCGGGCGGGGGTCCCTAATGAAAAACTGTTTTTT

D gene: NA
J gene: TRBJ1-3
clone size: NA
V gene: TRBV9
CDR3 protein: CASSTEAVQSGNTIYF
CDR3 DNA: TGTGCCAGCAGCACCGAAGCCGTACAGTCTGGAAACACCATATATTTT

D gene: TRBD1
J gene: TRBJ1-2
clone size: NA
V gene: TRBV20-1
CDR3 protein: CSASGQGGYTF
CDR3 DNA: TGCAGTGCTAGTGGACAGGGTGGCTACACCTTC

D gene: TRBD2
J gene: TRBJ2-7
clone size: NA
V gene: TRBV7-3
CDR3 protein: CASSLTGLAGDEQYF
CDR3 DNA: TGTGCCAGCAGCTTAACGGGACTAGCGGGAGACGAGCAGTACTTC

D gene: NA
J gene: TRBJ2-7
clone size: NA
V gene: TRBV6-5
CDR3 protein: CASSYNVLSEQYF
CDR3 DNA: TGTGCCAGCAGTTACAATGTCCTATCCGAGCAGTACTTC

D gene: NA
J gene: TRBJ1-2
clone size: NA
V gene: TRBV27
CDR3 protein: CASSLSALSYGYTF
CDR3 DNA: TGTGCCAGCAGTTTATCAGCCTTAAGTTATGGCTACACCTTC

D gene: TRBD1
J gene: TRBJ2-2
clone size: NA
V gene: TRBV27
CDR3 protein: CASSLHRGPNTGELFF
CDR3 DNA: TGTGCCAGCAGTTTGCACAGGGGGCCCAACACCGGGGAGCTGTTTTTT

D gene: TRBD1
J gene: TRBJ1-2
clone size: NA
V gene: TRBV6-6
CDR3 protein: CASSYLNSDRERGYTF
CDR3 DNA: TGTGCCAGCAGTTACCTTAATTCGGACAGGGAGCGTGGCTACACCTTC

D gene: TRBD1
J gene: TRBJ1-1
clone size: NA
V gene: TRBV2
CDR3 protein: CASRGQAGEAFF
CDR3 DNA: TGTGCCAGCAGAGGACAGGCAGGCGAAGCTTTCTTT

D gene: TRBD1
J gene: TRBJ1-6
clone size: NA
V gene: TRBV6-6
CDR3 protein: CASTKRRTGGWAALHF
CDR3 DNA: TGTGCCAGCACAAAAAGGCGGACAGGGGGCTGGGCGGCCCTCCACTTT

D gene: NA
J gene: TRBJ1-4
clone size: NA
V gene: TRBV2
CDR3 protein: CASSEVPGAPPNEKLFF
CDR3 DNA: TGTGCCAGCAGTGAAGTGCCAGGGGCCCCACCCAATGAAAAACTGTTTTTT

D gene: TRBD2
J gene: TRBJ2-1
clone size: NA
V gene: TRBV9
CDR3 protein: CASSVATGGRYNEQFF
CDR3 DNA: TGTGCCAGCAGCGTAGCTACGGGGGGACGGTACAATGAGCAGTTCTTC

D gene: NA
J gene: TRBJ1-1
clone size: NA
V gene: TRBV12-3/TRBV12-4
CDR3 protein: CASSYRNTEAFF
CDR3 DNA: TGTGCCAGCAGTTACAGGAACACTGAAGCTTTCTTT

D gene: TRBD1
J gene: TRBJ1-2
clone size: NA
V gene: TRBV5-1
CDR3 protein: CASSLGQGALNYGYTF
CDR3 DNA: TGCGCCAGCAGCTTGGGACAGGGGGCTTTGAACTATGGCTACACCTTC

D gene: TRBD2
J gene: TRBJ2-2
clone size: many
V gene: TRBV18
CDR3 protein: CASSPLTGTKNTGELFF
CDR3 DNA: TGTGCCAGCTCACCGCTTACCGGGACTAAGAACACCGGGGAGCTGTTTTTT

D gene: NA
J gene: TRBJ1-6
clone size: NA
V gene: TRBV12-5
CDR3 protein: CASGLVPGTTPYNSPLHF
CDR3 DNA: TGTGCTAGTGGTTTGGTACCAGGGACAACTCCCTATAATTCACCCCTCCACTTT

D gene: TRBD2
J gene: TRBJ2-1
clone size: NA
V gene: TRBV5-1
CDR3 protein: CASSLSSGGYNEQFF
CDR3 DNA: TGCGCCAGCAGCTTGTCTAGCGGGGGATACAATGAGCAGTTCTTC

D gene: NA
J gene: TRBJ2-3
clone size: few
V gene: TRBV2
CDR3 protein: CASTVSDTQYF
CDR3 DNA: TGTGCCAGCACCGTCTCAGATACGCAGTATTTT

D gene: TRBD2
J gene: TRBJ2-5
clone size: NA
V gene: TRBV27
CDR3 protein: CASSFRPLASQETQYF
CDR3 DNA: TGTGCCAGCAGTTTCCGCCCACTAGCGAGCCAAGAGACCCAGTACTTC

D gene: NA
J gene: TRBJ1-2
clone size: NA
V gene: TRBV28
CDR3 protein: CASSTEGGQGYTF
CDR3 DNA: TGTGCCAGCAGCACGGAGGGGGGGCAAGGCTACACCTTC

D gene: TRBD1
J gene: TRBJ2-3
clone size: NA
V gene: TRBV5-1
CDR3 protein: CASSLDLWDRTQYF
CDR3 DNA: TGCGCCAGCAGCTTGGATCTTTGGGACAGGACGCAGTATTTT

D gene: NA
J gene: TRBJ1-6
clone size: NA
V gene: TRBV5-1
CDR3 protein: CASSFAGYNSPLHF
CDR3 DNA: TGCGCCAGCAGCTTTGCAGGGTATAATTCACCCCTCCACTTT

D gene: TRBD1
J gene: TRBJ2-2
clone size: NA
V gene: TRBV3-1/TRBV3-2
CDR3 protein: CASSPGQAYTGELFF
CDR3 DNA: TGTGCCAGCAGCCCGGGACAGGCCTACACCGGGGAGCTGTTTTTT

D gene: NA
J gene: TRBJ2-3
clone size: NA
V gene: TRBV5-5
CDR3 protein: CASSRQVGTDTQYF
CDR3 DNA: TGTGCCAGCAGCCGACAGGTCGGCACAGATACGCAGTATTTT

D gene: NA
J gene: TRBJ2-7
clone size: NA
V gene: TRBV28
CDR3 protein: CASSFTLRDLTYEQYF
CDR3 DNA: TGTGCCAGCTCGTTTACCCTCCGGGACTTAACCTACGAGCAGTACTTC

D gene: TRBD2
J gene: TRBJ2-1
clone size: NA
V gene: TRBV28
CDR3 protein: CASSSSGGRLRNEQFF
CDR3 DNA: TGTGCCAGCAGTTCGTCGGGGGGGCGGCTCCGGAATGAGCAGTTCTTC

D gene: TRBD1
J gene: TRBJ2-2
clone size: NA
V gene: TRBV19
CDR3 protein: CATTDRGGIGELFF
CDR3 DNA: TGTGCCACCACGGACAGGGGAGGTATCGGGGAGCTGTTTTTT

D gene: NA
J gene: TRBJ1-6
clone size: NA
V gene: TRBV30
CDR3 protein: CAWSLTPNFYNSPLHF
CDR3 DNA: TGTGCCTGGTCACTAACCCCAAACTTCTATAATTCACCCCTCCACTTT

D gene: TRBD2
J gene: TRBJ2-3
clone size: NA
V gene: TRBV29-1
CDR3 protein: CSVVGLAGDTDTQYF
CDR3 DNA: TGCAGCGTTGTAGGACTAGCGGGGGACACAGATACGCAGTATTTT

D gene: TRBD1
J gene: TRBJ1-5
clone size: NA
V gene: TRBV7-2
CDR3 protein: CASSLGTGSNQPQHF
CDR3 DNA: TGTGCCAGCAGCTTAGGGACAGGTAGCAATCAGCCCCAGCATTTT

D gene: NA
J gene: TRBJ1-2
clone size: NA
V gene: TRBV27
CDR3 protein: CASSLSRTDNYGYTF
CDR3 DNA: TGTGCCAGCAGTTTATCGAGGACAGATAACTATGGCTACACCTTC

D gene: TRBD1
J gene: TRBJ2-7
clone size: NA
V gene: TRBV5-1
CDR3 protein: CASSRGQVASYEQYF
CDR3 DNA: TGCGCCAGCAGCCGGGGACAGGTTGCATCCTACGAGCAGTACTTC

D gene: TRBD1
J gene: TRBJ1-4
clone size: NA
V gene: TRBV28
CDR3 protein: CAIRRGQGPEKLFF
CDR3 DNA: TGTGCCATACGACGGGGACAGGGTCCCGAAAAACTGTTTTTT

D gene: TRBD1
J gene: TRBJ2-7
clone size: NA
V gene: TRBV18
CDR3 protein: CASSPGTGYEQYF
CDR3 DNA: TGTGCCAGCTCACCAGGGACAGGCTACGAGCAGTACTTC

D gene: TRBD2
J gene: TRBJ2-2
clone size: NA
V gene: TRBV7-9
CDR3 protein: CAKGLPETGELFF
CDR3 DNA: TGTGCCAAGGGACTACCCGAAACCGGGGAGCTGTTTTTT

D gene: TRBD2
J gene: TRBJ2-3
clone size: many
V gene: TRBV9
CDR3 protein: CASTPGGRASTDTQYF
CDR3 DNA: TGTGCCAGCACCCCCGGCGGGAGGGCTAGCACAGATACGCAGTATTTT

D gene: NA
J gene: TRBJ2-7
clone size: NA
V gene: TRBV28
CDR3 protein: CASSSIPTGRKSSYEQYF
CDR3 DNA: TGTGCCAGCAGTTCCATACCGACAGGACGGAAGAGCTCCTACGAGCAGTACTTC

D gene: NA
J gene: TRBJ1-4
clone size: NA
V gene: TRBV9
CDR3 protein: CASSVGWTEDNEKLFF
CDR3 DNA: TGTGCCAGCAGCGTAGGCTGGACAGAAGATAATGAAAAACTGTTTTTT

D gene: TRBD2
J gene: TRBJ2-5
clone size: NA
V gene: TRBV9
CDR3 protein: CASSGLAGGQETQYF
CDR3 DNA: TGTGCCAGCAGCGGCTTAGCGGGGGGGCAAGAGACCCAGTACTTC

D gene: NA
J gene: TRBJ2-1
clone size: NA
V gene: TRBV11-3
CDR3 protein: CASSSDIYNEQFF
CDR3 DNA: TGTGCCAGCAGCTCAGACATCTACAATGAGCAGTTCTTC

D gene: NA
J gene: TRBJ1-6
clone size: NA
V gene: TRBV5-6
CDR3 protein: CASSLGGPLSSSPLHF
CDR3 DNA: TGTGCCAGCAGCTTGGGGGGGCCCCTGTCTAGTTCACCCCTCCACTTT

D gene: NA
J gene: TRBJ1-3
clone size: NA
V gene: TRBV5-1
CDR3 protein: CASSLSGFGNTIYF
CDR3 DNA: TGCGCCAGCAGCCTTTCAGGGTTCGGAAACACCATATATTTT

D gene: TRBD1
J gene: TRBJ2-3
clone size: NA
V gene: TRBV19
CDR3 protein: CASSIDWTGRTDTQYF
CDR3 DNA: TGTGCCAGTAGTATAGATTGGACAGGGCGCACAGATACGCAGTATTTT

D gene: NA
J gene: TRBJ2-1
clone size: NA
V gene: TRBV19
CDR3 protein: CASSASGIARNEQFF
CDR3 DNA: TGTGCCAGTAGTGCCTCCGGGATAGCGAGGAATGAGCAGTTCTTC